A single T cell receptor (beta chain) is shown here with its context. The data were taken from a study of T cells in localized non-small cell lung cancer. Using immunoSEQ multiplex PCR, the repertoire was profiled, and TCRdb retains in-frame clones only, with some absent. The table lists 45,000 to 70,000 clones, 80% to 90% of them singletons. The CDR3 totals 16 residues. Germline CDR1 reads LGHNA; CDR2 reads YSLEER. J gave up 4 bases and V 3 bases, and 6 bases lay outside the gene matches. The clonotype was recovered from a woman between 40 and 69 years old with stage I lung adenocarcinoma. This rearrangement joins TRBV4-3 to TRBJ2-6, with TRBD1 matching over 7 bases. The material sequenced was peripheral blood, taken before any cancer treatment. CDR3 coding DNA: TGCGCCAGCAGCCAGGCGACAGGGACCGGGGCCAACGTCCTGACTTTC. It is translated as CASSQATGTGANVLTF.